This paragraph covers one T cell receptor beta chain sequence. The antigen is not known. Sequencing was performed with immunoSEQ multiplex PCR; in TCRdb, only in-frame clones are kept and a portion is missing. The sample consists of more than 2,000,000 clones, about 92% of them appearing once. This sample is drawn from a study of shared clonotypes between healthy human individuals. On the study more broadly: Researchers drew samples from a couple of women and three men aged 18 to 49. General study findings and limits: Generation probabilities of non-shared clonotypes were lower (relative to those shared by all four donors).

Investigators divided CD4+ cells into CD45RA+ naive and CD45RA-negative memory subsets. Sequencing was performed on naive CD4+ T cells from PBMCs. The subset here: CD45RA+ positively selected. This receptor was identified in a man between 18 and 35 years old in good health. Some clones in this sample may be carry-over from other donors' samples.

Here the CDR3 DNA reads TGTGCCAGCAGTTTATCGCAGCCCCATCTGTGGTATACGCAGTATTTT. This sequence encodes CASSLSQPHLWYTQYF. The chain links TRBV28 to TRBJ2-3; D unresolved. The CDR3 contains 16 residues. The V gene's germline CDR1 is MDHEN and CDR2 SYDVKM. The V gene lost 1 base and the J gene lost 7 bases, with 18 bases spanning the gap.